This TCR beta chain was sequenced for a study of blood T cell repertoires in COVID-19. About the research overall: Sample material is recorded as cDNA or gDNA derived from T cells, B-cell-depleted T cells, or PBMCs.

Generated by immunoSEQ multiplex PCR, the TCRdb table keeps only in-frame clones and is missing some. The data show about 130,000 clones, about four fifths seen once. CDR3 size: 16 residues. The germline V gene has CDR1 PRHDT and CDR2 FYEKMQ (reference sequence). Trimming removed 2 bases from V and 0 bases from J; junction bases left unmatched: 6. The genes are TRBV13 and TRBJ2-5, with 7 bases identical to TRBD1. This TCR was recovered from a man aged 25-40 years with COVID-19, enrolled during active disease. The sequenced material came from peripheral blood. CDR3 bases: TGTGCCAGCAGCTTAACAGGGGATAGTTACCAAGAGACCCAGTACTTC. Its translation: CASSLTGDSYQETQYF.